A selection of T cell receptor beta chains follows, all from one sample in a study of shared clonotypes between healthy human individuals. Some clones are missing from TCRdb's copy, which holds only in-frame ones; the method was immunoSEQ multiplex PCR. The sample holds 950,000 to 1,100,000 clones, roughly 80% seen once. Input material: memory CD4+ T cells sorted from blood. The receptors come from a man aged 18 to 35 in good health. The CDR3 runs from the conserved cysteine through the conserved F or W. A D gene is named only where the DNA matches it firmly. The size of a clone is reported for some rows only, either as once, few or many, or as a class for expanded clones.

d_call,clone_size,j_call,v_call,cdr3_nt,cdr3_aa
TRBD1,-,TRBJ2-5,TRBV12-5,TGTGCTAGTGGTTTGGGGACAGGGACGGAGACCCAGTACTTC,CASGLGTGTETQYF
-,-,TRBJ2-7,TRBV2,TGTGCCAGCAGTCGAGGGATCATCTACGAGCAGTACTTC,CASSRGIIYEQYF
-,-,TRBJ1-6,TRBV14,TGTGCCAGCAGCCTGTCGCGCGGGGGAGGTTCCTATAATTCACCCCTCCACTTT,CASSLSRGGGSYNSPLHF
-,-,TRBJ2-6,TRBV5-1,TGCGCCAGCAGCTTGTCTTCTGGGGCCAACGTCCTGACTTTC,CASSLSSGANVLTF
-,-,TRBJ1-1,TRBV10-1,TGCGCCAGCAGTGAATCCGGCAGAAATGAAGCTTTCTTT,CASSESGRNEAFF
TRBD1,-,TRBJ1-6,TRBV2,TGTGCCAGCAGTTTTGGGACAGGCAATTCACCCCTCCACTTT,CASSFGTGNSPLHF
-,-,TRBJ1-6,TRBV6-6,TGTGCCAGCAGAAATAGTTTGCCCCAAATTTCACCCCTCCACTTT,CASRNSLPQISPLHF
TRBD2,-,TRBJ2-1,TRBV7-9,TGTGCCAGCAGCCTAGGGGCTAGCGGGAGAGACAATGAGCAGTTCTTC,CASSLGASGRDNEQFF
TRBD2,few,TRBJ2-7,TRBV10-3,TGTGCCATCAGTGAGTCCGGACTAGAGGGACACGAGCAGTACTTC,CAISESGLEGHEQYF
-,-,TRBJ1-2,TRBV19,TGTGCCAGTAGTAACGGCTTCGGGAGTGCCAACTATGGCTACACCTTC,CASSNGFGSANYGYTF
-,few,TRBJ2-1,TRBV5-5,TGTGCCAGCAGCGGGGTAGGCTCGGGCGGTGAGCAGTTCTTC,CASSGVGSGGEQFF
TRBD1,-,TRBJ1-5,TRBV18,TGTGCCAGCTCACAAACAGGGGGCAATCAGCCCCAGCATTTT,CASSQTGGNQPQHF
TRBD1,-,TRBJ2-7,TRBV5-1,TGCGCCAGCAGTTCACAGGGGTCTCATAACGAGCAGTACTTC,CASSSQGSHNEQYF
TRBD1,-,TRBJ1-4,TRBV7-2,TGTGCCAGCAGCTTAGACCCGGGACAGGGATCAAAGCTGTTTTTT,CASSLDPGQGSKLFF
-,few,TRBJ1-1,TRBV29-1,TGCAGCGTTGAACGTCAGTTGAACACTGAAGCTTTCTTT,CSVERQLNTEAFF
-,-,TRBJ2-1,TRBV7-8,TGTGCCAGCAGCAAGGGACATGAGTACAATGAGCAGTTCTTC,CASSKGHEYNEQFF
-,-,TRBJ2-3,TRBV7-9,TGTGCCAGCAGCCCACGACCCGACAGGAGCACAGATACGCAGTATTTT,CASSPRPDRSTDTQYF
-,-,TRBJ2-5,TRBV20-1,TGCAGTGCTGCGGATCAAGAGACCCAGTACTTC,CSAADQETQYF
TRBD2,-,TRBJ2-3,TRBV5-1,TGCGCCAGCAGCTTGGGTAACACCGGGACTAGCGGGCCTGATACGCAGTATTTT,CASSLGNTGTSGPDTQYF
-,-,TRBJ2-1,TRBV30,TGTGCCTGGAGTGTATTAGATTCTCGGGACAATGAGCAGTTCTTC,CAWSVLDSRDNEQFF
-,few,TRBJ2-5,TRBV6-6,TGTGCCAGCAGCCTCCAGGGGACCCAGTACTTC,CASSLQGTQYF
-,-,TRBJ1-2,TRBV5-1,TGCGCCAGCAGCCCGGAGCAGGGAGGGTTTTCCTATGGCTACACCTTC,CASSPEQGGFSYGYTF
-,-,TRBJ2-7,TRBV28,TGTGCCAGCAGTCCAATGGCCTCGCTGGGAACCTACGAGCAGTACTTC,CASSPMASLGTYEQYF
-,-,TRBJ2-3,TRBV10-1,TGCGCCAGCAGTGATCTCTCGGGTACGCAGTATTTT,CASSDLSGTQYF
-,-,TRBJ2-3,TRBV5-4,TGTGCCAGCAGCGGCAACCTAGCGCGGACTTCCACAGATACGCAGTATTTT,CASSGNLARTSTDTQYF
TRBD1,-,TRBJ1-1,TRBV7-9,TGTGCCAGCAGCTTAGGCGCAGGGGGCTACAAAGCTTTCTTT,CASSLGAGGYKAFF
-,-,TRBJ2-7,TRBV10-3,TGTGCCATCAAGGGCGAGCAGTACTTC,CAIKGEQYF
TRBD2,few,TRBJ2-5,TRBV6-5,TGTGCCACTAGGCGGGCTAGCGGGAGAGGGGAGACCCAGTACTTC,CATRRASGRGETQYF
-,-,TRBJ2-5,TRBV11-3,TGTGCCAGATCCCTACGCTACGTCGCGGGGGAGACCCAGTACTTC,CARSLRYVAGETQYF
TRBD1,-,TRBJ1-1,TRBV19,TGTGCCAGTAGTATATTGGGCCAGGGGGTAATGAACACTGAAGCTTTCTTT,CASSILGQGVMNTEAFF
TRBD1,-,TRBJ2-1,TRBV6-1,TGTGCCAGCAGTGAAGGACAGGGGAGGAATGAGCAGTTCTTC,CASSEGQGRNEQFF
-,-,TRBJ1-6,TRBV2,TGTGCCAGCCGCACCCAGAACACCCCTAATTCACCCCTCCACTTT,CASRTQNTPNSPLHF
TRBD2,-,TRBJ2-1,TRBV5-8,TGTGCTACAGTCGGGACTAGCGTTAATCATGAGCAGTTCTTC,CATVGTSVNHEQFF
TRBD2,-,TRBJ2-5,TRBV5-4,TGTGCCAGCAGCCAAATAGCGGGAAGGGAGACCCAGTACTTC,CASSQIAGRETQYF
-,once,TRBJ1-2,TRBV18,TGTGCCAGCTCACCCGGGACGGGGGGCTATGGCTACACCTTC,CASSPGTGGYGYTF
-,-,TRBJ1-6,TRBV10-3,TGTGCCATCAGTGGAAAGGAGAGCTCCTATAATTCACCCCTCCACTTT,CAISGKESSYNSPLHF
TRBD1,-,TRBJ2-1,TRBV11-2,TGTGCCAGCAGCTTAAGGTATCGGACAGGGGACAATGAGCAGTTCTTC,CASSLRYRTGDNEQFF
-,-,TRBJ2-7,TRBV6-5,TGTGCCAGCAGTGACCGGGTCGAGCAGTACTTC,CASSDRVEQYF
TRBD1,-,TRBJ2-7,TRBV7-8,TGTGCCAGCAGCCGTCGCCGGGACAGGGCCGACGAGCAGTACTTC,CASSRRRDRADEQYF
-,-,TRBJ2-7,TRBV2,TGTGCCAGCTCCTCCTACGAGCAGTACTTC,CASSSYEQYF